A selection of T cell receptor beta chains follows, all from one sample in a study of blood T cell repertoires in COVID-19. Assay: immunoSEQ multiplex PCR; the TCRdb copy retains only in-frame clones and omits some. The table lists around 150,000 clones, approximately 88% of them singletons. The sample comprised PBMCs or T cells enriched from blood (not recorded which). The receptors here all came from a woman between 50 and 59 years old who had recovered from COVID-19. Each CDR3 is given without its conserved first and last residue. D genes are given only for firm matches.

11 . TRBV13 ASSLTRGEKLF
15 TRBD1 TRBV10-3 AISESGTGAHLVTQY
15 . TRBV18 ASSPLPGSPGNTEAF
11 . TRBV21-1 ASSKDGQGEAF
11 TRBD1 TRBV5-1 ASSTTGEYGYT
12 . TRBV27 ASRSGTTNYGYT
14 . TRBV10-3 AISGAKWGDNQPQH
11 TRBD1 TRBV6-5 ASSQTGADGYT
12 . TRBV5-1 ASSGGRENSPLH
12 . TRBV9 ASSVDMGGDGYT
13 TRBD1 TRBV9 ASSPTGTGGSPLH
11 TRBD1 TRBV15 ATSKDRGNIQY
12 TRBD1 TRBV6-5 ASSHRGGDEKLF
13 . TRBV6-2/TRBV6-3 ASSYSRGSYNEQF
10 . TRBV18 ASHSPADEQF
11 . TRBV24-1 ATSGTRYNEQF
12 TRBD1 TRBV7-2 ASSLYRGQETQY
15 . TRBV5-6 ASSGTPGQLHQETQY
9 . TRBV7-9 ASSLGPEQY
12 TRBD1 TRBV27 ASSFGQGRYEQY